This record covers a single T cell receptor (beta chain). This record belongs to a study of patients and donors after allogeneic stem cell transplantation. The CDR3 length is 12 residues. V dropped 0 bases and J dropped 7 bases, with 4 bases sitting between them. Germline assignment: CDR1 KGHSH and CDR2 LQKENI. Each CDR3 protein is one row after TCRdb ran MiXCR on the RT-PCR reads. The data hold 100,000 to 120,000 distinct CDR3 sequences, with approximately 35% observed a single time. The material sequenced was blood, either unsorted or a sorted T cell fraction (not recorded which). The chain employs TRBV18 and TRBJ1-5; D ambiguous. The TCR originated in a human donor who was either an allogeneic HSCT recipient or a stem cell or donor lymphocyte infusion donor (not recorded which). It is not recorded whose cells these are; they may come from a transplant donor. Written as DNA, the CDR3 is TGTGCCAGCTCACCACCGGGGCAGCCCCAGCATTTT. This gives the protein CASSPPGQPQHF.